This T cell receptor beta chain was recorded in a study of control samples from healthy donors and cancer patients. This CDR3 is built from 14 residues. Germline V gene lookup returns CDR1 SEHNR and CDR2 FQNEAQ (reference sequence). V lost 6 bases to trimming and J lost 1 base, with 12 bases between them. The table came from immunoSEQ multiplex PCR; TCRdb's copy has only in-frame clones and leaves some out. The sample has under 100,000 clones, 88% seen once. The receptor's source is an older woman in good health. The source material was blood. The V and J genes are TRBV7-9 and TRBJ1-1; D might be TRBD1 (5 bases). The CDR3 sequence: CASSYTGANTEAFF. CDR3 DNA sequence: TGTGCCAGCAGTTATACAGGAGCGAACACTGAAGCTTTCTTT.